Shown below are 26 T cell receptor beta chains from a single sample sequenced in a study of blood T cell repertoires in COVID-19. Here immunoSEQ multiplex PCR was the method, and the copy in TCRdb shows in-frame clones only, minus some. The profile shows 150,000 to 180,000 clones, 75% to 95% of them singletons. Sequences were obtained from peripheral blood. The receptors come from a man in his fifties with acute or convalescent COVID-19.

The V gene is TRBV29-1, the J gene TRBJ2-7; possible D gene TRBD2, 6 bases. The V end was cut by 7 bases, the J end by 0 bases, with 10 bases between. The CDR3 runs to 12 residues. The germline V gene has CDR1 SQVTM and CDR2 ANQGSEA. In nucleotides, the CDR3 is TGCAGCGCAGGGAGGAGCTCCTACGAGCAGTACTTC. Translated: CSAGRSSYEQYF.

The J gene is TRBJ1-4, the V gene TRBV18, with D possibly being TRBD1 (6 bases). CDR3 size: 14 residues. Trimming took off 6 bases at V and 8 bases at J, with 16 bases between the two ends. Germline V lookup: CDR1 KGHSH, CDR2 LQKENI. In DNA form, the CDR3 reads TGTGCCAGCTCTACCACGGCAGGGGAGGAAAAACTGTTTTTT. Protein: CASSTTAGEEKLFF.

The rearrangement links TRBV27 to TRBJ2-3; 7 bases map to TRBD2. CDR3 length: 15 residues. Germline-derived CDR1 and CDR2 are MNHEY and SMNVEV (reference sequence). The V and J ends lost 6 bases and 3 bases, in that order; junction bases with no gene match: 9. The CDR3 is CASSLRGRGTDTQYF. In DNA, the CDR3 is TGTGCCAGCAGCCTCCGGGGGAGGGGAACAGATACGCAGTATTTT.

The J gene is TRBJ2-2, the V gene TRBV18; 10 bases are a match to TRBD2. J lost 5 bases, V lost 1 base, and 4 bases had no gene match. This CDR3 contains 16 residues. In germline, CDR1 is KGHSH, CDR2 LQKENI. CDR3: CASSPRLAGDTGELFF. CDR3 nucleotide sequence: TGTGCCAGCTCACCACGCCTAGCGGGAGATACCGGGGAGCTGTTTTTT.

The chain combines TRBV6-4 with TRBJ2-1; D might be TRBD2 (6 bases). The V and J ends lost 2 bases and 10 bases respectively, with 6 bases between them. The germline gives CDR1 MRHNA, CDR2 SNTAGT. This CDR3 region has 11 residues. The CDR3 loop is CASSDGREQFF. CDR3 DNA: TGTGCCAGCAGTGACGGGAGGGAGCAGTTCTTC.

The chain has TRBV13 and TRBJ2-7; 7 nucleotides agree with TRBD1. The CDR3 is 14 amino acids. Germline CDR1 PRHDT, CDR2 FYEKMQ (reference sequence). V was pared by 5 bases and J by 3 bases, with 7 bases of the junction left unmatched. Here the CDR3 reads CASSLEYRGYEQYF. DNA for the CDR3: TGTGCCAGCAGCCTTGAATACAGGGGCTACGAGCAGTACTTC.

A note on this clone: This same CDR3 is encoded by further DNA sequences in the sample. V is TRBV5-1 and J is TRBJ1-2, with a weak D call TRBD1 (5 bases). The V gene lost 4 bases and the J gene lost 1 base, with 8 bases spanning the gap. In germline, CDR1 is SGHRS, CDR2 YFSETQ. CDR3 length: 13 amino acids. The CDR3 spells CASSPDSNYGYTF. The DNA for the CDR3 is TGCGCCAGCAGCCCCGACAGTAACTATGGCTACACCTTC.

V is TRBV5-4 and J is TRBJ2-4, with a tentative D call TRBD1 (6 bases). V gave up 2 bases and J gave up 2 bases, with 11 bases separating them. This CDR3 has 15 amino acids. Per germline, CDR1 SGHNT and CDR2 YYREEE (reference sequence). The CDR3 loop reads CASSLGWGPKNIQYF. CDR3 in DNA: TGTGCCAGCAGCTTAGGGTGGGGGCCCAAAAACATTCAGTACTTC.

V usage is TRBV4-2 and J usage is TRBJ1-3, with 7 bases aligning to TRBD1. The CDR3 is 15 amino acids. The J segment lost 7 bases and the V segment lost 4 bases, leaving 10 bases of the junction unmatched. The V gene's germline CDR1 is LGHNA and CDR2 YNFKEQ. The CDR3 loop reads CASSRGTDTWNTIYF. The CDR3 nucleotides are TGTGCCAGCAGCCGGGGGACAGATACCTGGAACACCATATATTTT.

This clone was found a few times. The chain is built from TRBV7-2 and TRBJ2-4, with 11 bases that match TRBD1. The ends lost 5 bases at V and 10 bases at J; junction bases unmatched: 13. The CDR3 consists of 16 residues. CDR1 is SGHTA and CDR2 is FQGNSA in the germline V gene. The CDR3 loop is CASSQRTGGILGIQYF. In nucleotides, the CDR3 is TGTGCCAGCAGCCAAAGGACAGGGGGCATTTTGGGGATTCAGTACTTC. The full variable domain, rest sourced from reference TRBV7-2 and TRBJ2-4, is GAGVSQSPSNKVTEKGKDVELRCDPISGHTALYWYRQSLGQGLEFLIYFQGNSAPDKSGLPSDRFSAERTGGSVSTLTIQRTQQEDSAVYLCASSQRTGGILGIQYFGAGTRLSVL.

The genes are TRBV12-3 or TRBV12-4 and TRBJ2-7; perhaps TRBD2 as D (6 bases). Trimming left V 10 bases short and J 5 bases short, with 15 bases between. The CDR3 sequence is 12 residues long. This CDR3 reads CATRGGAHEQYF. In DNA form, the CDR3 reads TGTGCCACCAGAGGAGGGGCGCACGAGCAGTACTTC.

This clone appeared a few times. This chain connects TRBV9 to TRBJ1-1; D is ambiguous. Germline V CDR1 and CDR2: SGDLS, YYNGEE. This CDR3 spans 13 amino acids. The ends were cut back, 7 bases at V and 5 bases at J, with 15 bases in the middle. In nucleotides, the CDR3 is TGTGCCAGCTCCGAGGGCATGGAAACTGAAGCTTTCTTT. This translates into CASSEGMETEAFF.

The V and J genes are TRBV28 and TRBJ1-1; D remains unclear. The CDR3 spans 14 residues. The ends were cut back, 4 bases at V and 4 bases at J, with 13 bases in the middle. Looked up from germline, CDR1 is MDHEN and CDR2 is SYDVKM. The CDR3 sequence is CASSSSGWSTEAFF. CDR3 DNA sequence: TGTGCCAGCAGTTCCTCGGGGTGGAGCACTGAAGCTTTCTTT.

The chain joins TRBV28 to TRBJ2-7, with 8 bases lining up with TRBD1. Germline values: CDR1 MDHEN, CDR2 SYDVKM. V lost 4 bases to trimming and J lost 5 bases; unmatched junction nucleotides: 13. This CDR3 spans 16 amino acids. CDR3 residues: CASSSRFGTGVHEQYF. CDR3 sequence (DNA): TGTGCCAGCAGTTCCCGGTTCGGGACAGGTGTGCACGAGCAGTACTTC.

The gene calls are TRBV7-2 and TRBJ1-2, with D possibly being TRBD1 (6 bases). The CDR3 sequence is 14 residues long. The V gene lost 6 bases and the J gene lost 0 bases, with 11 bases spanning the gap. Looked up from germline, CDR1 is SGHTA and CDR2 is FQGNSA. The CDR3 reads CASSWNRANYGYTF. The CDR3 DNA reads TGTGCCAGCAGTTGGAACAGGGCTAACTATGGCTACACCTTC.

The V call is TRBV5-1, the J call TRBJ1-4, with D possibly TRBD1 on 6 matching bases. The CDR3 has 15 residues. The V gene's germline CDR1 is SGHRS and CDR2 YFSETQ. V lost 0 bases to trimming and J lost 0 bases, with 6 bases between them. The CDR3 nucleotides read TGCGCCAGCAGCTTGGCAGGGGCAACTAATGAAAAACTGTTTTTT. It translates to CASSLAGATNEKLFF.

The chain couples TRBV19 to TRBJ2-3; 7 nucleotides line up with TRBD1. CDR3 length: 15 amino acids. The V segment lost 4 bases and the J segment 3 bases; nucleotides outside the gene matches: 7. Germline assignment: CDR1 LNHDA and CDR2 SQIVND (reference sequence). The CDR3 sequence is CASSTRQGLTDTQYF. The DNA for the CDR3 is TGTGCCAGTAGTACCCGACAGGGCCTGACAGATACGCAGTATTTT.

This rearrangement joins TRBV2 to TRBJ1-5; no clear D gene. The V and J ends lost 3 bases and 6 bases respectively, with 12 bases between them. Germline CDR1 is SNHLY and CDR2 is FYNNEI. CDR3 length equals 14 residues. CDR3 amino acids: CASSEAGLGQPQHF. The DNA for the CDR3 is TGTGCCAGCAGTGAGGCGGGGTTGGGTCAGCCCCAGCATTTT.

The chain is built from TRBV6-5 and TRBJ2-2, with D unresolved. The germline gives CDR1 MNHEY, CDR2 SVGAGI. The CDR3 is 15 amino acids. Trimming removed 0 bases at V and 5 bases at J, with 10 bases between. The CDR3 DNA reads TGTGCCAGCAGTTACTCGGGCAGGTTTACCGGGGAGCTGTTTTTT. This gives the protein CASSYSGRFTGELFF.

The V call is TRBV7-8, the J call TRBJ2-2; 10 positions agree with TRBD2. Germline V gene sequence: CDR1 SGHVS, CDR2 FQNEAQ. There are 15 residues in the CDR3. After removal of 5 bases from V and 4 bases from J, the junction contained 4 bases not matched to a gene. Here the CDR3 reads CASSASSGSTGELFF. The CDR3 nucleotides read TGTGCCAGCAGCGCCTCTAGCGGGAGCACCGGGGAGCTGTTTTTT.

CDR3 residues: CASSYGRGPEKLFF. CDR3 nucleotides: TGTGCCAGCAGTTATGGCAGGGGGCCTGAAAAACTGTTTTTT. The chain carries TRBV6-5 and TRBJ1-4, with 8 bases that match TRBD1. The CDR3 has 14 amino acids. Germline-derived CDR1 and CDR2 are MNHEY and SVGAGI. V shed 3 bases and J 7 bases; nucleotides not matched to a gene: 4.

This chain joins TRBV4-2 and TRBJ2-1, with 7 bases aligning to TRBD2. The V and J ends lost 3 bases and 0 bases, in that order; junction bases with no gene match: 5. This CDR3 region has 16 residues. Germline loops: CDR1 LGHNA, CDR2 YNFKEQ. CDR3 sequence reads: CASSQYGGSSYNEQFF. The CDR3 region has the DNA TGTGCCAGCAGCCAGTACGGGGGGAGCTCCTACAATGAGCAGTTCTTC.

The chain uses TRBV27 and TRBJ1-4, with no clear D. V lost 4 bases, J lost 5 bases, and 11 bases lay in between. The CDR3 runs 14 residues. Germline V CDR1 and CDR2: MNHEY, SMNVEV (reference sequence). The CDR3 coding sequence is TGTGCCAGCAGTTCTGGGCAGTGGAATGAAAAACTGTTTTTT. This sequence encodes CASSSGQWNEKLFF.

The J gene is TRBJ2-5, the V gene TRBV24-1; TRBD2 might be the D (5 bases). Germline CDR1 and CDR2: KGHDR and SFDVKD. The CDR3 extends over 14 amino acids. V was clipped by 12 bases and J by 2 bases, with 18 bases between them. CDR3 sequence (DNA): TGTGCCCCCTCCCGGGGTAGTGGGCAAGAGACCCAGTACTTC. Encoded protein: CAPSRGSGQETQYF.

The V call is TRBV3-1 (or the pseudogene TRBV3-2), the J call TRBJ1-2; 7 bases fit TRBD1. With 3 bases clipped from V and 8 bases from J, the junction kept 9 bases outside the gene matches. The CDR3 spans 14 residues. Germline V gene data show CDR1 as LGHDT and CDR2 as YNNKEL (reference sequence). DNA for the CDR3: TGTGCCAGCAGCCAGGGTTCAGGGGGTAGGGGCTACACCTTC. This encodes CASSQGSGGRGYTF.

This sequence joins TRBV18 and TRBJ2-1; TRBD1 aligns across 8 bases. The CDR3 is 16 residues long. The germline CDR1 and CDR2 sequences are KGHSH and LQKENI. The junction had 9 bases not matched to a gene; V was cut back by 3 bases and J by 5 bases. In DNA, the CDR3 is TGTGCCAGCTCACCCTCCGGGACAGGATATAACAATGAGCAGTTCTTC. Its protein product is CASSPSGTGYNNEQFF. Full variable domain (rest looked up from reference TRBV18 and TRBJ2-1): NAGVMQNPRHLVRRRGQEARLRCSPMKGHSHVYWYRQLPEEGLKFMVYLQKENIIDESGMPKERFSAEFPKEGPSILRIQQVVRGDSAAYFCASSPSGTGYNNEQFFGPGTRLTVL.